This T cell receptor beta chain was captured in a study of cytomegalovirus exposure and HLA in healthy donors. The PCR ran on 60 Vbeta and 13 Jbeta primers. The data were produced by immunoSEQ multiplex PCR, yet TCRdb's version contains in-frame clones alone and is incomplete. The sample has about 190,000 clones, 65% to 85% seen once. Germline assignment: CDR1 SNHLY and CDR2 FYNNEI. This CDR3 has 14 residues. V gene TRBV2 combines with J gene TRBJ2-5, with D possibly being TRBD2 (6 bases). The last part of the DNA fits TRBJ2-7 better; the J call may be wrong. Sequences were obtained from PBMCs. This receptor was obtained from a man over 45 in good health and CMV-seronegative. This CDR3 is CASTGTSPGDEQYF. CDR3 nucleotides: TGTGCCAGCACCGGGACCTCCCCGGGGGACGAGCAGTACTTC.